The 13 T cell receptor beta chains given below trace back to one sample, sequenced in a study of cytomegalovirus exposure and HLA in healthy donors. The study ran its PCR with 60 Vbeta and 13 Jbeta primers. Libraries were prepared by immunoSEQ multiplex PCR; TCRdb keeps only in-frame clonotypes and omits some of them. The profile shows about 120,000 clones, around 74% of them singletons. Material for sequencing was PBMCs. These TCRs come from a man aged 60 to 75 in good health and CMV-seropositive.

The chain couples TRBV28 to TRBJ2-5, with D possibly being TRBD1 (5 bases). Germline lookup yields CDR1 MDHEN and CDR2 SYDVKM. CDR3 size: 14 residues. The ends were cut back, 2 bases at V and 2 bases at J, with 9 bases in the middle. The chain's CDR3 is CASSLRGNQETQYF. The CDR3 bases are TGTGCCAGCAGTTTAAGGGGTAATCAAGAGACCCAGTACTTC.

This clone was observed a handful of times. The genes are TRBV2 and TRBJ1-4; no firm D call. This CDR3 comprises 13 residues. The germline gives CDR1 SNHLY, CDR2 FYNNEI. Trimming stripped 7 bases from V and 7 bases from J, with 13 bases between. The CDR3 here is CASKYGSGEKLFF. The DNA for the CDR3 is TGTGCCAGCAAATATGGGTCGGGTGAAAAACTGTTTTTT. Variable domain in full (rest from reference TRBV2 and TRBJ1-4): EPEVTQTPSHQVTQMGQEVILRCVPISNHLYFYWYRQILGQKVEFLVSFYNNEISEKSEIFDDQFSVERPDGSNFTLKIRSTKLEDSAMYFCASKYGSGEKLFFGSGTQLSVL.

V gene TRBV27 combines with J gene TRBJ1-6; TRBD1 might be the D (5 bases). Germline CDR1 and CDR2: MNHEY and SMNVEV (reference sequence). V was trimmed by 6 bases and J by 14 bases, leaving 14 bases between them. This CDR3 is built from 12 residues. CDR3 in amino acids: CASRPTGGTLHF. The DNA for the CDR3 is TGTGCCAGCAGGCCCACCGGGGGAACCCTCCACTTT.

This chain uses TRBV4-2 with TRBJ1-4; TRBD1 agrees at 8 bases. This CDR3 comprises 16 residues. After removal of 4 bases from V and 4 bases from J, the junction contained 8 bases not matched to a gene. The germline V gene has CDR1 LGHNA and CDR2 YNFKEQ. The CDR3 bases are TGTGCCAGCAGCCGAGGACAGGGAGACCTTAATGAAAAACTGTTTTTT. Amino acid sequence: CASSRGQGDLNEKLFF.

The J gene is TRBJ1-4, the V gene TRBV4-1; 12 bases align to TRBD1. The germline CDR1 and CDR2 sequences are MGHRA and YSYEKL. J lost 8 bases, V lost 3 bases, and 7 bases had no gene match. This CDR3 contains 16 residues. CDR3 DNA: TGCGCCAGCAGCCATGGGGGGACAGGGGGCTTGGAAAAACTGTTTTTT. Its protein product is CASSHGGTGGLEKLFF.

This sequence joins TRBV11-3 and TRBJ1-3; D unresolved. From germline, CDR1 is SGHNT and CDR2 YENEEA. The CDR3 is 13 residues long. The ends were cut back, 1 base at V and 2 bases at J, with 3 bases in the middle. CDR3 in DNA: TGTGCCAGCAGCTTAGGGCCTGGAAACACCATATATTTT. Its translation: CASSLGPGNTIYF. The whole variable domain, filled in from reference TRBV11-3 and TRBJ1-3, reads EAGVVQSPRYKIIEKKQPVAFWCNPISGHNTLYWYLQNLGQGPELLIRYENEEAVDDSQLPKDRFSAERLKGVDSTLKIQPAELGDSAVYLCASSLGPGNTIYFGEGSWLTVV.

The genes are TRBV5-1 and TRBJ2-7, with D uncertain. V shed 2 bases and J shed 1 base, with 7 bases lying between them. Germline V gene lookup returns CDR1 SGHRS and CDR2 YFSETQ. There are 13 residues in the CDR3. CDR3 region: CASSFAESYEQYF. Written as DNA, the CDR3 is TGCGCCAGCAGCTTCGCGGAATCCTACGAGCAGTACTTC.

This chain joins TRBV5-6 and TRBJ2-7; 11 nucleotides line up with TRBD2. The J segment lost 0 bases and the V segment lost 4 bases, leaving 6 bases of the junction unmatched. Germline assignment: CDR1 SGHDT and CDR2 YYEEEE. The CDR3 spans 16 residues. The CDR3 is CASSPTSGASSYEQYF. In DNA form, the CDR3 reads TGTGCCAGCAGCCCGACTAGCGGGGCCAGCTCCTACGAGCAGTACTTC.

This chain links TRBV2 with TRBJ1-5; D remains ambiguous. V gave up 3 bases and J gave up 0 bases, with 6 bases separating them. CDR1 and CDR2 (germline): SNHLY, FYNNEI. The CDR3 extends over 14 amino acids. CDR3 residues: CASSDSYSNQPQHF. CDR3 bases: TGTGCCAGCAGTGACTCTTATAGCAATCAGCCCCAGCATTTT.

The J gene is TRBJ1-2, the V gene TRBV7-9; D gene ambiguous. The V end lost 0 bases, the J end lost 3 bases, and 8 bases lay between the germline ends. The CDR3 is 14 residues long. Per germline, CDR1 SEHNR and CDR2 FQNEAQ (reference sequence). This CDR3 reads CASSLAAGYYGYTF. CDR3 DNA sequence: TGTGCCAGCAGCTTAGCTGCGGGTTACTATGGCTACACCTTC.

This chain connects TRBV5-4 to TRBJ2-3; 8 bases are shared with TRBD2. From germline, CDR1 is SGHNT and CDR2 YYREEE (reference sequence). CDR3 length equals 13 residues. The CDR3 loop is CAWGREEVDTQYF. CDR3 coding DNA: TGTGCTTGGGGGCGGGAGGAGGTTGATACGCAGTATTTT.

This clone has just a few counts. This sequence joins TRBV2 and TRBJ2-5, with 8 bases aligning to TRBD1. TRBJ2-7 matches the DNA end more closely, so the J call is doubtful. CDR1 is SNHLY, CDR2 FYNNEI, per germline. This CDR3 is built from 12 residues. The CDR3 DNA reads as TGTGCCAGCAGAGGACAGGGCTACGAGCAGTACTTC. It specifies CASRGQGYEQYF.

This clone was recorded a few times. V gene TRBV5-4 combines with J gene TRBJ1-6; TRBD1 matches 7 bases. Germline trimming cut 5 bases from V and 10 bases from J; bases unmatched to any gene: 9. This CDR3 has 14 residues. CDR1 is SGHNT, CDR2 YYREEE, per germline (reference sequence). For the CDR3, the DNA is TGTGCCAGCAGGATTGGACAGGTCCAATCACCCCTCCACTTT. Its translation: CASRIGQVQSPLHF.